The present T cell receptor (beta chain) was sequenced within a study of T cell repertoires in cytomegalovirus infection. TCRdb ran MiXCR on the reads and lists one entry per CDR3 protein. In the table there are roughly 230,000 distinct CDR3 sequences, approximately 13% of which are singletons. The CDR3 spans 15 residues. J lost 2 bases, V lost 6 bases, and 9 bases had no gene match. Germline lookup yields CDR1 MNHEY and CDR2 SMNVEV (reference sequence). The chain employs TRBV27 and TRBJ1-1; 7 nucleotides align to TRBD1. This receptor was identified in a human donor in good health (CMV status not recorded). Some clones in this sample may be carry-over from other donors' samples. Sample: PBMCs. For the CDR3, the DNA is TGTGCCAGCAGCCCTAGGGGACAGACAAACACTGAAGCTTTCTTT. It yields the protein CASSPRGQTNTEAFF.